These 25 T cell receptor beta chains originate from one sample sequenced in a study of T cell repertoires in cytomegalovirus infection. From the reads, TCRdb called clonotypes with MiXCR, one entry per CDR3 protein. This table has about 460,000 distinct CDR3 sequences, approximately 11% appearing once. Sequencing used PBMCs. The receptors here all came from a human donor in good health (CMV status not recorded). Some clones in this sample may be carry-over from other donors' samples.

This clonotype showed up many times. The chain employs TRBV7-6 and TRBJ2-7, with no clear D. The germline V and J ends were trimmed by 4 bases and 2 bases, with 12 bases remaining between them. This CDR3 spans 14 amino acids. Germline CDR1 and CDR2: SGHVS and FNYEAQ. The CDR3 region has the DNA TGTGCCAGCAGCTCAGCCCACGGAACCTACGAGCAGTACTTC. Encoded protein: CASSSAHGTYEQYF.

This clonotype has just a few counts. The CDR3 region is CASNRQRSSYEQYF. In nucleotides, the CDR3 is TGTGCCAGCAATAGACAGAGGAGCTCCTACGAGCAGTACTTC. The rearrangement links TRBV28 to TRBJ2-7, with D perhaps TRBD1 (5 bases). The CDR3 extends over 14 amino acids. Germline V gene data show CDR1 as MDHEN and CDR2 as SYDVKM. Deletions cut 7 bases from V and 0 bases from J, with 13 bases between.

The J gene is TRBJ1-4, the V gene TRBV19; D possibly corresponds to TRBD1 (5 bases). CDR3 length equals 15 residues. Germline loops: CDR1 LNHDA, CDR2 SQIVND (reference sequence). The V end was cut by 4 bases, the J end by 5 bases, with 14 bases between. The CDR3 bases are TGTGCCAGTAGTACGTCCGGGACCCTGAATGAAAAACTGTTTTTT. Its protein is CASSTSGTLNEKLFF.

There are many counts of this clonotype. The CDR3 bases are TGTGCCAGCAGCCAAGGGGGGAACACCGGGGAGCTGTTTTTT. Translation gives CASSQGGNTGELFF. The J gene is TRBJ2-2, the V gene TRBV6-1; D possibly corresponds to TRBD1 (6 bases). This CDR3 spans 14 amino acids. Between the trimmed V and J ends, which lost 6 bases and 1 base, there was a span of 9 bases. Germline CDR1 and CDR2: MNHNS and SASEGT.

In its sample, this clonotype was seen many times. The J gene is TRBJ2-1, the V gene TRBV2; the match to TRBD1 covers 7 bases. The CDR3 has 13 amino acids. V trimming: 7 bases; J trimming: 9 bases; junction bases outside the gene matches: 9. The germline CDR1 and CDR2 sequences are SNHLY and FYNNEI. The CDR3 region is CASTRQGLGEQFF. CDR3 sequence (DNA): TGTGCCAGCACGAGACAGGGTCTGGGTGAGCAGTTCTTC.

V usage is TRBV18 and J usage is TRBJ2-1; the match to TRBD1 covers 7 bases. There are 16 residues in the CDR3. The germline CDR1 and CDR2 sequences are KGHSH and LQKENI. The V segment lost 2 bases and the J segment 2 bases; nucleotides outside the gene matches: 6. The CDR3 reads CASSPKNRGTYNEQFF. For the CDR3, the DNA is TGTGCCAGCTCACCAAAAAACAGGGGAACCTACAATGAGCAGTTCTTC. Variable domain in full (rest from reference TRBV18 and TRBJ2-1): NAGVMQNPRHLVRRRGQEARLRCSPMKGHSHVYWYRQLPEEGLKFMVYLQKENIIDESGMPKERFSAEFPKEGPSILRIQQVVRGDSAAYFCASSPKNRGTYNEQFFGPGTRLTVL.

This clonotype was counted only a few times. CDR3 in DNA: TGTGCCAGCAGTTTTAGCCCCCTCCGCGGCAGGGTTCGCTCTGGGGCCAACGTCCTGACTTTC. Translation gives CASSFSPLRGRVRSGANVLTF. This chain connects TRBV28 to TRBJ2-6, with D maybe TRBD1 (5 bases). From germline, CDR1 is MDHEN and CDR2 SYDVKM. The CDR3 has 21 amino acids. V lost 3 bases to trimming and J lost 0 bases, with 24 bases between them.

The chain recombines TRBV29-1 with TRBJ2-4, with a possible D match to TRBD1 (6 bases). Trimming took 4 bases from V and 6 from J, leaving 16 bases between them. Looked up from germline, CDR1 is SQVTM and CDR2 is ANQGSEA. The CDR3 is made up of 14 amino acids. The CDR3 reads CSVGQEPVGNIQYF. As DNA, the CDR3 is TGCAGCGTTGGACAGGAGCCCGTTGGAAACATTCAGTACTTC.

Points on this clonotype: The germline gene is not matched at one end of the junction; a read error may be the cause. This chain links TRBV10-3 with TRBJ2-1; possibly TRBD2 for D (6 bases). Germline values: CDR1 ENHRY, CDR2 SYGVKD. The CDR3 is 15 residues long. This CDR3 reads CAFSSPRELGNEQFF. The CDR3 coding sequence is TGTGCCTTCAGTTCCCCCCGGGAGTTAGGGAATGAGCAGTTCTTC.

This clonotype was detected ten times or more. The CDR3 region has the DNA TGTGCCAGCAGCTTAATACCGGACTCTGGCTCCTACAATGAGCAGTTCTTC. Protein product: CASSLIPDSGSYNEQFF. V is TRBV7-2 and J is TRBJ2-1; a weak D match, TRBD2 (5 bases). The germline gives CDR1 SGHTA, CDR2 FQGNSA. CDR3 length: 17 residues. V gave up 2 bases and J gave up 0 bases, with 14 bases separating them. Together with reference TRBV7-2 and TRBJ2-1, the CDR3 gives the full variable domain: GAGVSQSPSNKVTEKGKDVELRCDPISGHTALYWYRQSLGQGLEFLIYFQGNSAPDKSGLPSDRFSAERTGGSVSTLTIQRTQQEDSAVYLCASSLIPDSGSYNEQFFGPGTRLTVL.

DNA of the CDR3: TGTGCCAGTAGTATACGTAGCGGGAACACCGGGGAGCTGTTTTTT. It specifies CASSIRSGNTGELFF. The V gene is TRBV19, the J gene TRBJ2-2; possible D gene TRBD2, 6 bases. This CDR3 region has 15 residues. Trimming removed 2 bases from V and 1 base from J, with 8 bases in between. Germline V gene lookup returns CDR1 LNHDA and CDR2 SQIVND (reference sequence).

A few counts support this clonotype. The chain employs TRBV28 and TRBJ2-5, with D perhaps TRBD1 (5 bases). The CDR3 has 16 residues. Germline V lookup: CDR1 MDHEN, CDR2 SYDVKM. Trimming took 5 bases from V and 5 from J, leaving 21 bases between them. The CDR3 DNA follows: TGTGCCAGCAGTACCACCAGGGTCCCCAATGGGGAGACCCAGTACTTC. Amino acids: CASSTTRVPNGETQYF.

This clonotype has ten or more counts. J is TRBJ2-1 and V is TRBV28, with 8 bases aligning to TRBD1. The J segment lost 3 bases and the V segment lost 4 bases, leaving 20 bases of the junction unmatched. The CDR3 covers 20 residues. Looked up from germline, CDR1 is MDHEN and CDR2 is SYDVKM. CDR3 region: CASSYYRGQGRVLFYNEQFF. The CDR3, as DNA: TGTGCCAGCAGTTACTATCGCGGACAGGGAAGGGTTCTATTCTACAATGAGCAGTTCTTC.

The rearrangement links TRBV5-1 to TRBJ1-1, with D tentatively TRBD1 (6 bases). The CDR3 covers 15 residues. Germline loops: CDR1 SGHRS, CDR2 YFSETQ. Trimming pared 0 bases from V and 5 bases from J, leaving 14 bases between. CDR3 protein: CASSLVGGRGTEAFF. The DNA of the CDR3 is TGCGCCAGCAGCTTGGTTGGGGGGCGAGGGACTGAAGCTTTCTTT.

This clonotype was detected a few times. The genes are TRBV28 and TRBJ2-7, with 10 bases identical to TRBD1. V was clipped by 4 bases and J by 5 bases; unmatched bases: 5. Germline CDR1 is MDHEN and CDR2 is SYDVKM. This CDR3 comprises 14 residues. The DNA of the CDR3 is TGTGCCAGCAGTTCCGGGACAGGGGCCCACGAGCAGTACTTC. Translating it yields CASSSGTGAHEQYF.

A few counts support this clonotype. One end of the junction is discordant with germline, which a read error may explain. The chain has TRBV20-1 and TRBJ2-7; a possible D gene is TRBD2 (5 bases). Germline CDR1 and CDR2: DFQATT and SNEGSKA (reference sequence). This CDR3 contains 14 residues. The chain's CDR3 is CSSSMPSRFYEQYF. The CDR3 DNA reads as TGCAGTTCTAGCATGCCTAGTAGGTTCTACGAGCAGTACTTC.

This clonotype was seen repeatedly, ten times or more. The genes are TRBV7-2 and TRBJ1-2; no clear D gene. Germline lookup yields CDR1 SGHTA and CDR2 FQGNSA. The ends were cut back, 5 bases at V and 7 bases at J, with 14 bases in the middle. The length of the CDR3 is 13 residues. The CDR3 DNA is TGTGCCAGCAGCCCAGATGGGGTTGGTGGCTACACCTTC. Amino acid sequence: CASSPDGVGGYTF. Combining the CDR3 with reference TRBV7-2 and TRBJ1-2 gives the whole variable domain GAGVSQSPSNKVTEKGKDVELRCDPISGHTALYWYRQSLGQGLEFLIYFQGNSAPDKSGLPSDRFSAERTGGSVSTLTIQRTQQEDSAVYLCASSPDGVGGYTFGSGTRLTVV.

This clonotype turned up a few times. The V call is TRBV4-2, the J call TRBJ2-7, with D possibly being TRBD2 (9 bases). The CDR3 totals 16 residues. Germline CDR1 reads LGHNA; CDR2 reads YNFKEQ. Trimming left V 7 bases short and J 4 bases short, with 23 bases between. As DNA, the CDR3 is TGTGCCAGCACCCACAGGGGGGTAGCGGGAGAGTACGAGCAGTACTTC. This translates into CASTHRGVAGEYEQYF.

This clonotype has ten or more counts. The CDR3 bases are TGTGCCAGCAGTACTAGGACTAGCGGCGACAATGAGCAGTTCTTC. It codes for CASSTRTSGDNEQFF. The chain employs TRBV28 and TRBJ2-1; 10 bases map to TRBD2. The CDR3 runs to 15 residues. J was trimmed by 5 bases and V by 5 bases; bases with no gene match: 6. The V gene's germline CDR1 is MDHEN and CDR2 SYDVKM. Filled out from reference TRBV28 and TRBJ2-1, the complete variable domain reads DVKVTQSSRYLVKRTGEKVFLECVQDMDHENMFWYRQDPGLGLRLIYFSYDVKMKEKGDIPEGYSVSREKKERFSLILESASTNQTSMYLCASSTRTSGDNEQFFGPGTRLTVL.

This clonotype was observed many times. This sequence joins TRBV6-1 and TRBJ1-2; D remains ambiguous. Germline loops: CDR1 MNHNS, CDR2 SASEGT. Trimming removed 0 bases at V and 8 bases at J, with 10 bases between. The CDR3 extends over 13 amino acids. The CDR3 here is CASSEADSIGYTF. CDR3 nucleotides: TGTGCCAGCAGTGAAGCGGACTCTATCGGCTACACCTTC.

This clonotype showed up many times. The rearrangement links TRBV7-2 to TRBJ1-6; a weak D match, TRBD1 (6 bases). CDR1 SGHTA and CDR2 FQGNSA come from the germline V gene. CDR3 length equals 13 residues. The germline V and J ends were trimmed by 4 bases and 9 bases, with 10 bases remaining between them. The CDR3 nucleotides are TGTGCCAGCAGCTCAGGGGAAAGTTCACCCCTCCACTTT. It codes for CASSSGESSPLHF.

This clonotype was seen ten or more times. The chain links TRBV6-6 to TRBJ2-4, with D possibly matching TRBD2 (6 bases). The V end lost 7 bases, the J end lost 0 bases, and 16 bases lay between the germline ends. Per the germline V gene, CDR1 is MNHNY and CDR2 is SVGAGI (reference sequence). This CDR3 has 16 residues. The DNA of the CDR3 is TGTGCCAGCACCCCCGGGTGGGGACTAGCCAAAAACATTCAGTACTTC. Amino acids: CASTPGWGLAKNIQYF.

This clonotype occurred many times. The chain is built from TRBV11-2 and TRBJ2-7; tentatively, D is TRBD1 or TRBD2 (6 bases each). CDR1 is SGHAT, CDR2 FQNNGV, per germline. The CDR3 sequence is 14 residues long. V was clipped by 6 bases and J by 7 bases, with 19 bases between them. The CDR3 here is CASSSPGAWAEQYF. DNA for the CDR3: TGTGCCAGCAGTTCTCCGGGGGCCTGGGCGGAGCAGTACTTC.

This clonotype came up a few times. The chain carries TRBV15 and TRBJ1-1, with no clear D. Trimming shortened V by 0 bases and J by 0 bases, and 8 bases separated the two germline ends. CDR3 length equals 15 residues. CDR1 is LNHNV, CDR2 YYDKDF, per germline (reference sequence). CDR3 region: CATSRDNGMNTEAFF. As DNA, the CDR3 is TGTGCCACCAGCAGAGATAACGGGATGAACACTGAAGCTTTCTTT.

This clonotype was observed at least ten times. The rearrangement links TRBV7-8 to TRBJ1-1, with TRBD1 as a possible D gene (5 bases). With 0 bases removed from V and 10 bases from J, the gap between germline ends came to 21 bases. The CDR3 runs to 16 residues. CDR1 and CDR2 from the germline V gene are SGHVS and FQNEAQ. Here the CDR3 DNA reads TGTGCCAGCAGCTTAGCGAGGGGCCCGCAAGCATTAGGAGCTTTCTTT. Protein: CASSLARGPQALGAFF.